The entry below describes one TCR beta chain. The antigen is unknown. As originally analysed: ImmunoSEQ output held junction-only sequences without quality scores, so filtering differed. Sequencing was performed with immunoSEQ multiplex PCR; in TCRdb, only in-frame clones are kept and a portion is missing. The DNA was the basis for D and trimming; V, J and clone size are from that table. This sample has some 2,000,000 clones; about 95% occur once, and the top ten carry under 0.15%. Trimming removed 1 base from V and 0 bases from J, with 13 bases in between. In germline, CDR1 is MGHRA, CDR2 YSYEKL. The CDR3 loop spans 17 amino acids. This entry comes from a study of shared clonotypes between healthy human individuals. Overall study results and limits: Clonotypes shared by all four sorted-subset donors had higher generation probabilities than non-shared clonotypes. Naive subsets tended to show greater estimated richness than memory subsets. Incompleteness in sorted-subset sequencing, despite large depth, was shown by rarefaction.

Sequencing input: naive CD4+ T cells sorted from blood. The subset denotes: CD45RA+ positively selected. The chain is built from TRBV4-1 and TRBJ2-1; D is ambiguous. This clonotype originated in a man aged 18 to 29 in good health. The CDR3 DNA reads TGCGCCAGCAGCCAAGGCCGGACGGTGAGCTCCTACAATGAGCAGTTCTTC. Protein: CASSQGRTVSSYNEQFF.